The clone carrying this T cell receptor beta chain was counted at least ten times. Using its own MiXCR run on the 5' RACE reads, TCRdb lists one record per CDR3 protein. Of fewer than 85,000 distinct CDR3 sequences in the sample, less than 5.5% were seen once. The sample is drawn from a study of neurological immune-mediated disorders. The germline CDR1 and CDR2 sequences are SEHNR and FQNEAQ (reference sequence). With V trimmed by 0 bases and J by 4 bases, 11 bases remained unmatched. This CDR3 region has 18 residues. This chain links TRBV7-9 with TRBJ2-1; the match to TRBD2 covers 8 bases. The sample comprised PBMCs. This receptor was taken from a woman under 40 with multiple sclerosis. CDR3 nucleotide sequence: TGTGCCAGCAGCTTAGCGCTTGAGGTAGCGGGATATTACAATGAGCAGTTCTTC. Encoded protein: CASSLALEVAGYYNEQFF.